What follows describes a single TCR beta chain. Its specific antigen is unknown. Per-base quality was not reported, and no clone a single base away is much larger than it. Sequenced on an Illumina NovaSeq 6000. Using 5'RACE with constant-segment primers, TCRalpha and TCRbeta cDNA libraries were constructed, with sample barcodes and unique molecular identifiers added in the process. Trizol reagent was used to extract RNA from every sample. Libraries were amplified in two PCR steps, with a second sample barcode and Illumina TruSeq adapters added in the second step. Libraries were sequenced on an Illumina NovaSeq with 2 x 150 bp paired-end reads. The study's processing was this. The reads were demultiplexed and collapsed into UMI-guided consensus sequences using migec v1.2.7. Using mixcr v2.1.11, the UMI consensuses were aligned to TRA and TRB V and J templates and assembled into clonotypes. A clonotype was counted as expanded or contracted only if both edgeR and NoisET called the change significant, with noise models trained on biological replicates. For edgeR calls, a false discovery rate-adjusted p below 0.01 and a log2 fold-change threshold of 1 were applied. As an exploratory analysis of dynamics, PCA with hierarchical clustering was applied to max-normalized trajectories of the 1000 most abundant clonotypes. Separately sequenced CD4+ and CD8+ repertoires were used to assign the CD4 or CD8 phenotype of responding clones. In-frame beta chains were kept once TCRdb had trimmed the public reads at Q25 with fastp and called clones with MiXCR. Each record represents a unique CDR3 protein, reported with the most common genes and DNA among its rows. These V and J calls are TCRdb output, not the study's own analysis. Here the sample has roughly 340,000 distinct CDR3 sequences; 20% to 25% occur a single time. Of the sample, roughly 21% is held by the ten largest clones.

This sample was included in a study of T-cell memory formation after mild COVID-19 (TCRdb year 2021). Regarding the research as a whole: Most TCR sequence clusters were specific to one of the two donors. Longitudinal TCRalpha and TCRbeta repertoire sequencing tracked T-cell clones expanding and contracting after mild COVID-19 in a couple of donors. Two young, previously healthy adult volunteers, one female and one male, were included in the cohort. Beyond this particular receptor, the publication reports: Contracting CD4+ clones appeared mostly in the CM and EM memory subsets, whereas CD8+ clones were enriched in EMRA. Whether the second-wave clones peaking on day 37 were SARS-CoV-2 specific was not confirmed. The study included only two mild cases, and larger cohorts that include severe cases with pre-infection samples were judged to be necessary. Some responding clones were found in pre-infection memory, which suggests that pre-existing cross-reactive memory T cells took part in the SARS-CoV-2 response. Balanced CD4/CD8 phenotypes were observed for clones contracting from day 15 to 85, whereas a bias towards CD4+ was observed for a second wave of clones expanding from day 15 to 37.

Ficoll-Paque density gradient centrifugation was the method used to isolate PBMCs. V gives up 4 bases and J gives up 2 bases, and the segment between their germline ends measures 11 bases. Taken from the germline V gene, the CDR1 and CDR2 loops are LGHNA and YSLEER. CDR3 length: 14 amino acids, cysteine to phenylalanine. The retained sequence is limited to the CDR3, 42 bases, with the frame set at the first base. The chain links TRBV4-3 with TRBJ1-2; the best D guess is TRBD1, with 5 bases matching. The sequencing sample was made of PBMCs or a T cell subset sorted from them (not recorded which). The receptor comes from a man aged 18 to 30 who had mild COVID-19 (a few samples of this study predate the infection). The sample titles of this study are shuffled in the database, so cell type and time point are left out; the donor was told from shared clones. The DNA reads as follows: TGCGCCAGCAGCCCTCCTGGGGGGAACTATGGCTACACCTTC. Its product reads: CASSPPGGNYGYTF.